The rows below give T cell receptor beta chains drawn from one sample of a study of T cell responses to AZD1222 COVID-19 vaccine. Some clones are missing from TCRdb's copy, which holds only in-frame ones; the method was immunoSEQ multiplex PCR. The table lists under 150,000 clones, about nine tenths of them singletons. This material consisted of peripheral blood, taken 28 days after the second AZD1222 dose. Receptors originate from an adult who received the AZD1222 COVID-19 vaccine. Both conserved end residues are part of each CDR3. The order of the fields is clone size, V gene, D gene, J gene, CDR3 DNA, CDR3 protein. A D gene is named only where the DNA matches it firmly. Size is omitted from some rows. Given values are once, few, many or a class for expanded clones.

size: -
V: TRBV7-2
D: -
J: TRBJ1-2
DNA: TGTGCCAGCAGCTTAGCTTTGTCAGAAAACTATGGCTACACCTTC
CDR3: CASSLALSENYGYTF

size: -
V: TRBV6-2/TRBV6-3
D: TRBD2
J: TRBJ2-5
DNA: TGTGCCAGCAGTTCAACCGGGACTAGCGGGAGGGCTGCGAGAGAGACCCAGTACTTC
CDR3: CASSSTGTSGRAARETQYF

size: -
V: TRBV5-8
D: TRBD1
J: TRBJ1-5
DNA: TGTGCCAGCAGCCGAGAGCGGACAGGGGGTAGCAATCAGCCCCAGCATTTT
CDR3: CASSRERTGGSNQPQHF

size: -
V: TRBV18
D: TRBD1
J: TRBJ1-3
DNA: TGTGCCAGCTCACTTATCCGGGACAGGGTGGAATCCGGTGGCTCTGGAAACACCATATATTTT
CDR3: CASSLIRDRVESGGSGNTIYF

size: -
V: TRBV19
D: TRBD1
J: TRBJ1-1
DNA: TGTGCCAGTAGGGACAGGGGGCCTAGCGGCACTGAAGCTTTCTTT
CDR3: CASRDRGPSGTEAFF

size: -
V: TRBV5-1
D: TRBD1
J: TRBJ2-5
DNA: TGCGCCAGCAGCTTGTCAGGGGGTAACCGAGAGACCCAGTACTTC
CDR3: CASSLSGGNRETQYF

size: -
V: TRBV28
D: TRBD1
J: TRBJ1-2
DNA: TGTGCCAGCAGGCGGACAGGGGAAGGCTATGGCTACACCTTC
CDR3: CASRRTGEGYGYTF

size: -
V: TRBV30
D: TRBD1
J: TRBJ1-5
DNA: TGTGCCTGGAGCGCCGGGACAGTGAATCAGCCCCAGCATTTT
CDR3: CAWSAGTVNQPQHF

size: -
V: TRBV11-2
D: -
J: TRBJ2-7
DNA: TGTGCCAGCAGCTTAGCAGGGGCTCGCCTAGCCCGTTCGGGCGAGCAGTACTTC
CDR3: CASSLAGARLARSGEQYF

size: -
V: TRBV30
D: TRBD1
J: TRBJ2-1
DNA: TGTGCCTGGAGTGGAATAAGTCTAGGGGGCACCTACAATGAGCAGTTCTTC
CDR3: CAWSGISLGGTYNEQFF

size: -
V: TRBV18
D: TRBD2
J: TRBJ2-7
DNA: TGTGCCAGCTCACCGGGGGCGGGAGGTTCCTACGAGCAGTACTTC
CDR3: CASSPGAGGSYEQYF

size: -
V: TRBV12-3/TRBV12-4
D: -
J: TRBJ2-1
DNA: TGTGCCAGCAGTTTGACCAACAACAATGAGCAGTTCTTC
CDR3: CASSLTNNNEQFF

size: -
V: TRBV6-2/TRBV6-3
D: TRBD1
J: TRBJ1-2
DNA: TGTGCCAGCAGCGATAAGATGGGACAGGGCTATGGCTACACCTTC
CDR3: CASSDKMGQGYGYTF

size: -
V: TRBV2
D: -
J: TRBJ2-1
DNA: TGTGCCAGCAAAAACAGGGCTTCCTACAATGAGCAGTTCTTC
CDR3: CASKNRASYNEQFF

size: -
V: TRBV4-2
D: TRBD2
J: TRBJ2-7
DNA: TGTGCCAGCAGCCATTTTAGCGGGAGGGCCTCCTACGAGCAGTACTTC
CDR3: CASSHFSGRASYEQYF

size: once
V: TRBV29-1
D: -
J: TRBJ2-2
DNA: TGCAGCGTTGCGGCAACCGGGGAGCTGTTTTTT
CDR3: CSVAATGELFF

size: -
V: TRBV18
D: -
J: TRBJ1-3
DNA: TGTGCCAGCTCACCCTCGGGCAGAGGGGCCACTGGAAACACCATATATTTT
CDR3: CASSPSGRGATGNTIYF